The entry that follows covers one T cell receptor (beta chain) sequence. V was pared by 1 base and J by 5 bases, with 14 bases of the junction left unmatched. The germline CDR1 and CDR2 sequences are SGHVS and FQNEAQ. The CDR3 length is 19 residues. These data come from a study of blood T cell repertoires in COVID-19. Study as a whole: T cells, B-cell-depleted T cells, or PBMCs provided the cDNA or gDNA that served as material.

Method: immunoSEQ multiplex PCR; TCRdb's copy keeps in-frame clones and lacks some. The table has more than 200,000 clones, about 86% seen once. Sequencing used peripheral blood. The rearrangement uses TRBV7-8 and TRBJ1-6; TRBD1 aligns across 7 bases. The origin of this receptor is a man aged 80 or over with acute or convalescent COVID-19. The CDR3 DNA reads TGTGCCAGCAGCTTAGAGGCAGGGGGGCGTCGATCGGATAATTCACCCCTCCACTTT. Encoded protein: CASSLEAGGRRSDNSPLHF. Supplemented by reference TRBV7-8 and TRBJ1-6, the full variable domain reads GAGVSQSPRYKVAKRGQDVALRCDPISGHVSLFWYQQALGQGPEFLTYFQNEAQLDKSGLPSDRFFAERPEGSVSTLKIQRTQQEDSAVYLCASSLEAGGRRSDNSPLHFGNGTRLTVT.